This T cell receptor (beta chain) appears in the sequencing data of a study of chemoradiotherapy in HPV16-positive cancers. Whole-study findings and limits: Candidate HPV-specific clones and E7-related TCR motifs grew in tumor during treatment.

The data were produced by immunoSEQ multiplex PCR, yet TCRdb's version contains in-frame clones alone and is incomplete. The table lists 1,500 to 2,000 clones, approximately 88% of them singletons, with around 6.8% in the top ten. Over chemoradiotherapy, repertoires were sampled more than once. CDR1 and CDR2 from the germline V gene are SGDLS and YYNGEE. Losses at the gene ends were 1 base for V and 5 bases for J; bases not matched to a gene: 3. The CDR3 is made up of 14 amino acids. This clone was seen just once. The antigen remains undetermined. This specimen consisted of tumor tissue, obtained from a patient who underwent chemoradiotherapy. The sequence was obtained from a human donor with HPV-associated anogenital cancer. The chain employs TRBV9 and TRBJ2-3; 8 bases align to TRBD1. CDR3 coding DNA: TGTGCCAGCAGCGTAACACAGGGGGAAGATACGCAGTATTTT. This codes for CASSVTQGEDTQYF.